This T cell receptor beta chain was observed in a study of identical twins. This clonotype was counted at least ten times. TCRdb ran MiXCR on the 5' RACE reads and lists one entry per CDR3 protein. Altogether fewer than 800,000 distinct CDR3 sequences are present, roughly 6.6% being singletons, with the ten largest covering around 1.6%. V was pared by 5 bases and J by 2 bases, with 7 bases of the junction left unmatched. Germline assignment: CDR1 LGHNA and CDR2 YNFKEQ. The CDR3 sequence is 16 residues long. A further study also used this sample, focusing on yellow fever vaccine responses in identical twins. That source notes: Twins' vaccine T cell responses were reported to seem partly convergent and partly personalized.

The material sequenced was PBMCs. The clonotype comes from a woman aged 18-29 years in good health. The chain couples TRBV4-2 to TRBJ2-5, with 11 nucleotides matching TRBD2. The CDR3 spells CASSSTSGRPQETQYF. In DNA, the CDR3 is TGTGCCAGCAGCAGCACTAGCGGGAGACCTCAAGAGACCCAGTACTTC.